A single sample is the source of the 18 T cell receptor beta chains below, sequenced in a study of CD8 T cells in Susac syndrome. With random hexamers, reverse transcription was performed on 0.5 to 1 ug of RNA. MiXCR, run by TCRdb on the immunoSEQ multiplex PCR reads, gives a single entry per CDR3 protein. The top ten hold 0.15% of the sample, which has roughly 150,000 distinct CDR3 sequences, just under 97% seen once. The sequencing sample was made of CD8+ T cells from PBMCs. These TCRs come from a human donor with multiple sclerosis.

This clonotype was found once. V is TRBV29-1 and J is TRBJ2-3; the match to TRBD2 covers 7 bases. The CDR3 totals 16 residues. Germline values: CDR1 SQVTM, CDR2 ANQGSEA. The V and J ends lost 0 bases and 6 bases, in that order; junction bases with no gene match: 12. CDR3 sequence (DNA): TGCAGCGTTGAAGATCCCGAGGGAGCGGGGCTGGATACGCAGTATTTT. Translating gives CSVEDPEGAGLDTQYF.

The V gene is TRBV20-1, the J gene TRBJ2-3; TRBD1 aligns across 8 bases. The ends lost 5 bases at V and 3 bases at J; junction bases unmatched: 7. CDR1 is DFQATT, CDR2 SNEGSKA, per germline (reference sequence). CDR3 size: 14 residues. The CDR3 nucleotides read TGCAGTGCTGCCGGGACAGGAGATACAGATACGCAGTATTTT. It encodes CSAAGTGDTDTQYF.

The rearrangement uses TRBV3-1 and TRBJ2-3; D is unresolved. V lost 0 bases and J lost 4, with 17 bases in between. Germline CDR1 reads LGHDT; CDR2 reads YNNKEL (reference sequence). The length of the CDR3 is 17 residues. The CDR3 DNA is TGTGCCAGCAGCCAAGAGGCTCGTCTCGGCCTCCCAGATACGCAGTATTTT. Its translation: CASSQEARLGLPDTQYF.

Written as DNA, the CDR3 is TGTGCCAGCAGCTTAGTACACGCTAATGAAAAACTGTTTTTT. It is translated as CASSLVHANEKLFF. J is TRBJ1-4 and V is TRBV7-9; D uncertain. The germline V and J ends were trimmed by 1 base and 3 bases, with 6 bases remaining between them. Germline assignment: CDR1 SEHNR and CDR2 FQNEAQ (reference sequence). This CDR3 comprises 14 residues. The full variable domain, with the rest looked up from reference TRBV7-9 and TRBJ1-4, is DTGVSQNPRHKITKRGQNVTFRCDPISEHNRLYWYRQTLGQGPEFLTYFQNEAQLEKSRLLSDRFSAERPKGSFSTLEIQRTEQGDSAMYLCASSLVHANEKLFFGSGTQLSVL.

In nucleotides, the CDR3 is TGCAGTGCTAGGGACCCTATGGAGACAGGGGGCCCCTACGAGCAGTACTTC. Translation gives CSARDPMETGGPYEQYF. V gene TRBV20-1 combines with J gene TRBJ2-7; 10 nucleotides match TRBD1. J was trimmed by 2 bases and V by 3 bases; bases with no gene match: 13. CDR3 size: 17 residues. Germline lookup yields CDR1 DFQATT and CDR2 SNEGSKA (reference sequence).

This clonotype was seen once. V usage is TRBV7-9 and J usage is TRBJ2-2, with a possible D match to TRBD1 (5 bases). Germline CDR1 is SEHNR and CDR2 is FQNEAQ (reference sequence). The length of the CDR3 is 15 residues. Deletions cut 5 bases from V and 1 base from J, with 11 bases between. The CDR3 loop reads CASSPRQLNTGELFF. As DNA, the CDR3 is TGTGCCAGCAGCCCGCGACAGCTGAACACCGGGGAGCTGTTTTTT.

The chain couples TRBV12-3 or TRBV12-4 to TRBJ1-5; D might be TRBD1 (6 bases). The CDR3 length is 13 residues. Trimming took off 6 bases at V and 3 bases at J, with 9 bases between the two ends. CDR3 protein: CASSRQANQPQHF. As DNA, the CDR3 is TGTGCCAGCAGCAGACAGGCCAATCAGCCCCAGCATTTT.

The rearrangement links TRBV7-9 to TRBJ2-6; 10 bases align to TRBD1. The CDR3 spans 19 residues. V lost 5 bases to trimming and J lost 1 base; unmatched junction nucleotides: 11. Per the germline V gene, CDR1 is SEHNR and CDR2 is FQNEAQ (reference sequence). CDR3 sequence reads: CASSLPGDRGVSGANVLTF. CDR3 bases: TGTGCCAGCAGCCTACCAGGGGACAGGGGAGTGTCTGGGGCCAACGTCCTGACTTTC. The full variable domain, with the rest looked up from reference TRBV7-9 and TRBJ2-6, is DTGVSQNPRHKITKRGQNVTFRCDPISEHNRLYWYRQTLGQGPEFLTYFQNEAQLEKSRLLSDRFSAERPKGSFSTLEIQRTEQGDSAMYLCASSLPGDRGVSGANVLTFGAGSRLTVL.

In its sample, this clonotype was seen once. DNA of the CDR3: TGTGCCAGTAGTATTGGACTGAACTACGAGCAGTACTTC. It codes for CASSIGLNYEQYF. The chain has TRBV19 and TRBJ2-7; the D gene is possibly TRBD2 (5 bases). The CDR3 has 13 residues. V lost 3 bases to trimming and J lost 3 bases, with 9 bases between them. Germline V gives CDR1 LNHDA, CDR2 SQIVND (reference sequence).

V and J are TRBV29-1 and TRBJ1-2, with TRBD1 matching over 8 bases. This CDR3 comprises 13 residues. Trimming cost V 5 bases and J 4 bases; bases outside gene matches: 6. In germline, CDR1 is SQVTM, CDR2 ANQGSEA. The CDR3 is CSVPTGASYGYTF. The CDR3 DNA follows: TGCAGCGTTCCGACAGGGGCTAGCTATGGCTACACCTTC.

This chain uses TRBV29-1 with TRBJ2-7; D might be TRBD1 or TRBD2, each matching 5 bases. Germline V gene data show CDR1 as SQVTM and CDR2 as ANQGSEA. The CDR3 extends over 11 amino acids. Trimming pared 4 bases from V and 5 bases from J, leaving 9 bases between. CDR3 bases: TGCAGCGTTGGGGGGTCGAACGAGCAGTACTTC. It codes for CSVGGSNEQYF.

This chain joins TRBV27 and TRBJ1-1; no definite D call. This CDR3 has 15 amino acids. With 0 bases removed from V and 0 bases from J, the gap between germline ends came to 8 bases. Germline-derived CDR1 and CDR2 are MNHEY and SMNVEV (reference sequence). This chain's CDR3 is CASSLSEGVNTEAFF. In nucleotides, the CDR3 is TGTGCCAGCAGTTTATCCGAGGGAGTGAACACTGAAGCTTTCTTT.

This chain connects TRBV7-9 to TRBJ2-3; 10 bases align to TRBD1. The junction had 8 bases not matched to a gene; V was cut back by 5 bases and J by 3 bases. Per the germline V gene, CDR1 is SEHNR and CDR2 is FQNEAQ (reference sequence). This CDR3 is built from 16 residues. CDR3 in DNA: TGTGCCAGCAGCCCCTGGACAGGGGGGATTACAGATACGCAGTATTTT. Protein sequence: CASSPWTGGITDTQYF.

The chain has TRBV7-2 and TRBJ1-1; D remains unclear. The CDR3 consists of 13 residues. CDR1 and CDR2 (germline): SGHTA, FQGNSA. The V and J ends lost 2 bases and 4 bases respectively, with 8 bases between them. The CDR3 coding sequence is TGTGCCAGCAGCTTAAATCTGGTCACTGAAGCTTTCTTT. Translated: CASSLNLVTEAFF. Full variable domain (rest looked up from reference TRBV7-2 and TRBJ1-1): GAGVSQSPSNKVTEKGKDVELRCDPISGHTALYWYRQSLGQGLEFLIYFQGNSAPDKSGLPSDRFSAERTGGSVSTLTIQRTQQEDSAVYLCASSLNLVTEAFFGQGTRLTVV.

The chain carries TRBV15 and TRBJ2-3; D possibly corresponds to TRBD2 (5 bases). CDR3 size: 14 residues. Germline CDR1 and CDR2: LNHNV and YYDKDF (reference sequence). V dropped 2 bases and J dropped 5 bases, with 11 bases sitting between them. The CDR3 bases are TGTGCCACCAGCAGATCCGGGGAAATAGATACGCAGTATTTT. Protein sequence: CATSRSGEIDTQYF.

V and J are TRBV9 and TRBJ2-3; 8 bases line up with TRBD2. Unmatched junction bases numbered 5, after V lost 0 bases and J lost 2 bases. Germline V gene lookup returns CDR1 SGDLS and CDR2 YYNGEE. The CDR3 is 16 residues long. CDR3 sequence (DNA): TGTGCCAGCAGCGTAGGGGCGGGGGGCAACACAGATACGCAGTATTTT. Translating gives CASSVGAGGNTDTQYF.

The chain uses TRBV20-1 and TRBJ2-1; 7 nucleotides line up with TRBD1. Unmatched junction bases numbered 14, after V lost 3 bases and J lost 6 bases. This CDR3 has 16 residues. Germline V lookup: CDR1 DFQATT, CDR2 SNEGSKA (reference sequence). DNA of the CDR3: TGCAGTGCTAGCCGACGACAGGGAAGGTTGGTCAATGAGCAGTTCTTC. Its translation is CSASRRQGRLVNEQFF.

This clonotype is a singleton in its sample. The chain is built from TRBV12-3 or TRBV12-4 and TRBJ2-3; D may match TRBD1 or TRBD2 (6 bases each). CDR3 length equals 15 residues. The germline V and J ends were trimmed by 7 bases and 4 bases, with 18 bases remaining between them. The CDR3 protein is CASTHAGPGADTQYF. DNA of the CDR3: TGTGCCAGCACCCACGCGGGGCCAGGGGCAGATACGCAGTATTTT.